This T cell receptor beta chain emerged from a study of cytomegalovirus exposure and HLA in healthy donors. General observations from the study: High specificity and sensitivity for cytomegalovirus status were reported for the classifier. Most subjects' HLA-A and HLA-B alleles were reportedly predicted from TCR beta sequences.

Primers included in the PCR were 60 Vbeta and 13 Jbeta primers. Assay: immunoSEQ multiplex PCR; the TCRdb copy retains only in-frame clones and omits some. The data show 150,000 to 200,000 clones, around 83% seen once. About this clone itself: The antigen remains undetermined.

The CDR3 is 13 residues long. The trim removed 5 bases at V and 6 bases at J, leaving 6 bases unmatched. Germline V gene lookup returns CDR1 MNHEY and CDR2 SVGAGI. The source is a woman aged 40 to 50 in good health and CMV-seronegative. Specimen: PBMCs. The chain couples TRBV6-5 to TRBJ1-1; 7 bases fit TRBD1. CDR3 protein: CASSSRGYAEAFF. CDR3 DNA sequence: TGTGCCAGCAGTAGCAGGGGGTACGCTGAAGCTTTCTTT.